The subject of this entry is one T cell receptor (beta chain). This CDR3 has 16 residues. V lost 0 bases, J lost 4 bases, and 11 bases lay in between. Germline V lookup: CDR1 SGHNT, CDR2 YYREEE (reference sequence). TCRdb reprocessed the RT-PCR reads via MiXCR and lists one record per CDR3 protein. This table has fewer than 800,000 distinct CDR3 sequences, 14% appearing once. The TCR sequence derives from a female donor in good health, serving as a healthy control. The chain uses TRBV5-4 and TRBJ1-6; tentative D call: TRBD1 (6 bases). Input material: memory CD4+ T cells from blood. The CDR3 reads CASSLGAGDYNSPLHF. The CDR3 bases are TGTGCCAGCAGCTTGGGAGCAGGGGATTATAATTCACCCCTCCACTTT.